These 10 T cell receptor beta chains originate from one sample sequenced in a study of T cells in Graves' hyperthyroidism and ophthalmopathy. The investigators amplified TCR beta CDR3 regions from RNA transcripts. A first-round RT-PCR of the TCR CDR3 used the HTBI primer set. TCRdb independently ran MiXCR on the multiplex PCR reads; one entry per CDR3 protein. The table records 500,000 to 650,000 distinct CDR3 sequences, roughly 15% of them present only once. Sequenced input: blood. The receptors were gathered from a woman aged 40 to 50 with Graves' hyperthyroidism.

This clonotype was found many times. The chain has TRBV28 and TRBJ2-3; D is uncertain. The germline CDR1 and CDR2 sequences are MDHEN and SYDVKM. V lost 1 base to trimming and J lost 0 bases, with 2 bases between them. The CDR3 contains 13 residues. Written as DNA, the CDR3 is TGTGCCAGCAGTTTATTTAGCACAGATACGCAGTATTTT. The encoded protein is CASSLFSTDTQYF.

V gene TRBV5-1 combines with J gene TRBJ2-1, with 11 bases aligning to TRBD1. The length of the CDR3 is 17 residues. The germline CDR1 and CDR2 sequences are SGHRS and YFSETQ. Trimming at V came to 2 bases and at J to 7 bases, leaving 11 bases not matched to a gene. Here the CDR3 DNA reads TGCGCCAGCAGCTTACAACCGGGACAGGGGGTTGGTAATGAGCAGTTCTTC. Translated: CASSLQPGQGVGNEQFF.

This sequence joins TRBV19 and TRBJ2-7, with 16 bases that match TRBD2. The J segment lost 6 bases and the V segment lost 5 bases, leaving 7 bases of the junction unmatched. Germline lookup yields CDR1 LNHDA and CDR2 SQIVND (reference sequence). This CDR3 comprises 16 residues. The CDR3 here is CASSLGTSGRVGEQYF. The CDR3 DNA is TGTGCCAGTAGTCTCGGGACTAGCGGGAGGGTCGGCGAGCAGTACTTC. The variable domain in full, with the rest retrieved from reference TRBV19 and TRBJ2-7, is DGGITQSPKYLFRKEGQNVTLSCEQNLNHDAMYWYRQDPGQGLRLIYYSQIVNDFQKGDIAEGYSVSREKKESFPLTVTSAQKNPTAFYLCASSLGTSGRVGEQYFGPGTRLTVT.

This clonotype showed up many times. In nucleotides, the CDR3 is TGTGCCAGCAGTTCCCCTCATCGGTCTACTAATTACGAGCAGTACTTC. It encodes CASSSPHRSTNYEQYF. This chain uses TRBV27 with TRBJ2-7; D gene ambiguous. Germline values: CDR1 MNHEY, CDR2 SMNVEV (reference sequence). V was cut by 4 bases and J by 4 bases, with 20 bases left in between. This CDR3 spans 16 amino acids.

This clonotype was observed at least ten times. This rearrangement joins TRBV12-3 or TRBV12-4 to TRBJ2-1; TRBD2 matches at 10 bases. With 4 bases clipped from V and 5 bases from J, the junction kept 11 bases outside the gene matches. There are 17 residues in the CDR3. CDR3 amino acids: CASSSRMTSGLDNEQFF. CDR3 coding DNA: TGTGCCAGCAGTTCCCGTATGACTAGCGGGCTTGACAATGAGCAGTTCTTC.

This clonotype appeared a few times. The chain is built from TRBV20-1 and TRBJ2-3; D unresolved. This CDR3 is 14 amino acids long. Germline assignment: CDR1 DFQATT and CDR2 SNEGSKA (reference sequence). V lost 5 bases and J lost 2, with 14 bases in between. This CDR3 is CSAASRAFTDTQYF. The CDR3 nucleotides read TGCAGTGCTGCATCCCGAGCGTTCACAGATACGCAGTATTTT.

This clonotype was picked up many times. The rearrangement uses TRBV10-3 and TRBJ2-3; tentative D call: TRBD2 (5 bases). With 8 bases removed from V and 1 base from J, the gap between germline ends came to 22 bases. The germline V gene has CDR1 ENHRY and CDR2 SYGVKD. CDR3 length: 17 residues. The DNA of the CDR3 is TGTGCCATCGGCGGGTCCTTAACTACCTCGGGCACAGATACGCAGTATTTT. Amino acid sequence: CAIGGSLTTSGTDTQYF.

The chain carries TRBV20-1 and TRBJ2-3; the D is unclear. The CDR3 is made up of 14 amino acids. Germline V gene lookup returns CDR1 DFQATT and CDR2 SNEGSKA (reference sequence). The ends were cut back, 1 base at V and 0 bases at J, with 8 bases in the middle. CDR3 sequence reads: CSARAYLSTDTQYF. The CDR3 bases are TGCAGTGCTAGAGCTTACCTTAGCACAGATACGCAGTATTTT.

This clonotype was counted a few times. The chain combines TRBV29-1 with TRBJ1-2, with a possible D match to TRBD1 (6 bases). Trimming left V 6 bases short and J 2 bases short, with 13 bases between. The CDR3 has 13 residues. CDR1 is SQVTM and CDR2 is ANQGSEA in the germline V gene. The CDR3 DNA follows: TGCAGCGTATCTACAGGGCCGAACTATGGCTACACCTTC. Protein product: CSVSTGPNYGYTF.

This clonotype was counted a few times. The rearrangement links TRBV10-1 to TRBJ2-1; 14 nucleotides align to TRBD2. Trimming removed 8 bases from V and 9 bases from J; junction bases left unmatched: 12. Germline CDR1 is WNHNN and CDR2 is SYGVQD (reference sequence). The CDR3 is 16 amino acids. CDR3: CASSSTGTSGRGEQFF. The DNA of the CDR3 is TGCGCCAGCTCTTCAACCGGGACTAGCGGGAGAGGTGAGCAGTTCTTC.